This is a list of T cell receptor beta chains from one sample in a study of CD8 T cells in ankylosing spondylitis. TCRdb reprocessed the 5' RACE reads with MiXCR, giving one entry per CDR3 protein. The sample holds roughly 700,000 distinct CDR3 sequences, 19% seen once. The sequenced material came from blood, either unsorted or a sorted T cell fraction (not recorded which). These receptors were collected from a male donor with ankylosing spondylitis. Both conserved end residues are part of each CDR3. D genes are given only for firm matches. Expanded clones are given a class, and other clones once, few, many or no size at all.

abundance,d_gene,v_gene,j_gene,CDR3nt,CDR3aa
few,TRBD2,TRBV6-5,TRBJ2-2,TGTGCCAGCAGTTTGACTAGCGGGGGCACGAGGACCGGGGAGCTGTTTTTT,CASSLTSGGTRTGELFF
many,TRBD1,TRBV11-3,TRBJ1-1,TGTGCCAGCATCGCCGAGGACAGGGCGGGTCACACTGAAGCTTTCTTT,CASIAEDRAGHTEAFF
many,TRBD2,TRBV29-1,TRBJ2-1,TGCAGCGTTGATGAAGCGGGAGGAGTATATGAGCAGTTCTTC,CSVDEAGGVYEQFF
.,.,TRBV5-1,TRBJ2-7,TGCGCCAGCAGCTGGGACAACAACTACGAGCAGTACTTC,CASSWDNNYEQYF
.,.,TRBV29-1,TRBJ1-1,TGCAGCGTTGAAGTTGTTGGCAGGAACACTGAAGCTTTCTTT,CSVEVVGRNTEAFF
few,.,TRBV24-1,TRBJ1-1,TGTGCCACCAGTGGTGGCAAGAACACTGAAGCTTTCTTT,CATSGGKNTEAFF
few,.,TRBV24-1,TRBJ1-1,TGTGCCACCAGTGACCCAGGGGACACTGAAGCTTTCTTT,CATSDPGDTEAFF
.,TRBD2,TRBV20-1,TRBJ2-3,TGCAGTGCTCGATCCGGGACTAGCGCAGATACGCAGTATTTT,CSARSGTSADTQYF
many,.,TRBV7-9,TRBJ2-1,TGTGCCAGCAGCTTATCCAGGGAGGCGCAGTTCTTC,CASSLSREAQFF
.,TRBD1,TRBV6-1,TRBJ1-1,TGTGCCAGCAGTCGGGCCCGAGACAGGGGCACTGAAGCTTTCTTT,CASSRARDRGTEAFF
.,TRBD1,TRBV20-1,TRBJ2-4,TGCAGTGCTAGAGATCATTTTTGGGCAGGGGGTGGCATTCAGTACTTC,CSARDHFWAGGGIQYF
.,.,TRBV20-1,TRBJ2-7,TGCAGTGCCAGTGGGGAGGGGGAGCGGGGTTCGTACGAGCAGTACTTC,CSASGEGERGSYEQYF
.,TRBD2,TRBV7-8,TRBJ2-5,TGTGCCAGCAGCCCCAGGACTAGCGGTCTACAAGAGACCCAGTACTTC,CASSPRTSGLQETQYF
.,.,TRBV20-1,TRBJ1-6,TGCAGTGCTCCTGAAGGGGGTGGCTCCTATAATTCACCCCTCCACTTT,CSAPEGGGSYNSPLHF
many,TRBD1,TRBV28,TRBJ2-7,TGTGCCAGCAGCTCCGGGACAGGGAGCTCCTACGAGCAGTACTTC,CASSSGTGSSYEQYF
.,TRBD1,TRBV27,TRBJ2-6,TGTGCCAGCGGTTTAGACAGGGGGTCTGGGGCCAACGTCCTGACTTTC,CASGLDRGSGANVLTF